This TCR beta chain was sequenced for a study of cytomegalovirus exposure and HLA in healthy donors. About this clone itself: Antigen unknown.

Despite likely unrecorded immune exposures, the donors were nominally healthy at the time of sampling. The CDR3 length is 14 residues. From germline, CDR1 is ENHRY and CDR2 SYGVKD. V was cut by 7 bases and J by 2 bases, with 14 bases left in between. Points from the study as a whole: Most of the CMV-associated TCR beta chains (in a later analysis) appeared to be HLA-restricted. Some public TCRs appeared in many individuals, while most sequences were rare.

PCR amplification relied on 60 Vbeta primers (plus 13 Jbeta primers). Libraries were prepared by immunoSEQ multiplex PCR; TCRdb keeps only in-frame clonotypes and omits some of them. This table holds under 200,000 clones, about 80% found once. The TCR originated in a woman in her late teens or twenties in good health and CMV-seropositive. The rearrangement joins TRBV10-3 to TRBJ1-1; weak D call: TRBD1 (5 bases). Sequenced: PBMCs. The CDR3 protein is CAIKGVGVNTEAFF. The DNA of the CDR3 is TGTGCCATCAAAGGGGTAGGTGTAAACACTGAAGCTTTCTTT.